This T cell receptor beta chain originates from a study of siplizumab effects on memory and regulatory T cells. Whole-study results and caveats: Alloreactive sequences whose origin lay in unstimulated CD4+ memory cells were significantly reduced by siplizumab. The suppressive capacity of proliferating Tregs from siplizumab cultures remained unconfirmed. Naive T cells, seemingly more diverse than memory cells, seemed major alloresponse contributors.

Concerning this clone: Its matching antigen is unknown.

Trimming pared 2 bases from V and 0 bases from J, leaving 10 bases between. CDR3 length: 16 amino acids. Germline V gene data show CDR1 as MGHRA and CDR2 as YSYEKL. Each sample yielded about 9.9 x 10^4 assayed TCR templates. Profiling relied on immunoSEQ multiplex PCR, and the TCRdb table lists in-frame clones only, not all of them. The sample holds approximately 110,000 clones, just over 90% seen once. The TCR sequence derives from a human donor in good health. The specimen sequenced was Tregs sorted from blood. The chain has TRBV4-1 and TRBJ2-2, with TRBD2 as a possible D gene (6 bases). The DNA of the CDR3 is TGCGCCAGCAGCCAATTCGGGACTTCGAACACCGGGGAGCTGTTTTTT. This sequence encodes CASSQFGTSNTGELFF.